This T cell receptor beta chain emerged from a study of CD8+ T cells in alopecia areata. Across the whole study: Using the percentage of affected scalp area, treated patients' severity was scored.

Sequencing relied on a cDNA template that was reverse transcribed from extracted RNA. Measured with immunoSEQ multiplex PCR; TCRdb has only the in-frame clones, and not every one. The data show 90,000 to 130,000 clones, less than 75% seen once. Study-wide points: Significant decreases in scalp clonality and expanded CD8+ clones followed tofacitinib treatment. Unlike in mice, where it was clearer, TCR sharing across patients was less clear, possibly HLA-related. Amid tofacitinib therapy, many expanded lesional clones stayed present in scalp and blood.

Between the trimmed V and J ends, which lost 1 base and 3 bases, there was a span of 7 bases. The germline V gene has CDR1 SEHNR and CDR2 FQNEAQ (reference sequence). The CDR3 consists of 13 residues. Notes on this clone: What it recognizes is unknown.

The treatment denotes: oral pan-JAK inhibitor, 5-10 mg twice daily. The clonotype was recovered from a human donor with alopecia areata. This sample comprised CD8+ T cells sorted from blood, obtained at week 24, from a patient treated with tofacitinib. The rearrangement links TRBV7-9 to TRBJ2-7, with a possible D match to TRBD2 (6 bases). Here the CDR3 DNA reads TGTGCCAGCAGCTTAGTGGGGGGCTACGAGCAGTACTTC. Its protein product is CASSLVGGYEQYF.